The source of this T cell receptor beta chain is a study of technical replicates of blood from a handful of donors. With 8 bases removed from V and 6 bases from J, the gap between germline ends came to 19 bases. Germline assignment: CDR1 LNHDA and CDR2 SQIVND (reference sequence). This CDR3 region has 15 residues. Profiling relied on immunoSEQ multiplex PCR, and the TCRdb table lists in-frame clones only, not all of them. The sample carries tens of thousands of clones, 70% to 90% recorded once. The sample taken for sequencing was T cells isolated from PBMCs. The gene calls are TRBV19 and TRBJ2-2, with D possibly TRBD2 on 6 matching bases. This sequence originates from a human donor in good health. CDR3 sequence: CASVPGPGDSGELFF. CDR3 coding DNA: TGTGCCAGTGTTCCGGGACCGGGGGATTCCGGGGAGCTGTTTTTT. Full variable domain (remainder filled in from reference TRBV19 and TRBJ2-2): DGGITQSPKYLFRKEGQNVTLSCEQNLNHDAMYWYRQDPGQGLRLIYYSQIVNDFQKGDIAEGYSVSREKKESFPLTVTSAQKNPTAFYLCASVPGPGDSGELFFGEGSRLTVL.